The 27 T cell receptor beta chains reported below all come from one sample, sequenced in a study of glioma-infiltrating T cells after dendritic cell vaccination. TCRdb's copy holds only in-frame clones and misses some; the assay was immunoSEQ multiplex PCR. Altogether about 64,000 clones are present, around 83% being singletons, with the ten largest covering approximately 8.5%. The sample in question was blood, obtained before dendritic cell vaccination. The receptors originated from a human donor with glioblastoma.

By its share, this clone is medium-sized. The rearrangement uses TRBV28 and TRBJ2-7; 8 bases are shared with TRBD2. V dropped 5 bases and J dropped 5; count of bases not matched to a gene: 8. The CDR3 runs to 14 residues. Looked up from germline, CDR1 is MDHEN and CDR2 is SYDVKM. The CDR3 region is CASSKPGLVNEQYF. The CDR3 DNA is TGTGCCAGCAGTAAGCCGGGACTAGTGAACGAGCAGTACTTC.

The CDR3 loop reads CASKTAYEQYF. The CDR3, as DNA: TGTGCCAGCAAAACAGCCTACGAGCAGTACTTC. This rearrangement joins TRBV2 to TRBJ2-7; D is undetermined. Germline CDR1 reads SNHLY; CDR2 reads FYNNEI. V was pared by 7 bases and J by 2 bases, with 6 bases between. CDR3 length: 11 amino acids.

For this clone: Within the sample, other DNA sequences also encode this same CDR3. CDR3 sequence reads: CASSIRGSQPQHF. In DNA form, the CDR3 reads TGTGCCAGTAGTATAAGGGGTAGTCAGCCCCAGCATTTT. The V call is TRBV19, the J call TRBJ1-5; possibly TRBD1 for D (5 bases). The V end was cut by 2 bases, the J end by 6 bases, with 8 bases between. Germline loops: CDR1 LNHDA, CDR2 SQIVND (reference sequence). The CDR3 consists of 13 residues.

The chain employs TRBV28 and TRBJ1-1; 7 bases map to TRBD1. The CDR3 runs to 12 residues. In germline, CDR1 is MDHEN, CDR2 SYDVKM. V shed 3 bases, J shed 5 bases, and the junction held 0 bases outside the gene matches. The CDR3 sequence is CASSLDRTEAFF. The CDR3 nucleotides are TGTGCCAGCAGTTTGGACAGGACTGAAGCTTTCTTT.

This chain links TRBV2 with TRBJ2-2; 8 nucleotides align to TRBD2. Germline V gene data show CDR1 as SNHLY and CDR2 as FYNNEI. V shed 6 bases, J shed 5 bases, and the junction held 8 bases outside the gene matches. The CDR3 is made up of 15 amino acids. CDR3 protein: CASRPGLGITGELFF. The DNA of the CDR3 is TGTGCCAGCAGGCCGGGACTAGGGATTACCGGGGAGCTGTTTTTT.

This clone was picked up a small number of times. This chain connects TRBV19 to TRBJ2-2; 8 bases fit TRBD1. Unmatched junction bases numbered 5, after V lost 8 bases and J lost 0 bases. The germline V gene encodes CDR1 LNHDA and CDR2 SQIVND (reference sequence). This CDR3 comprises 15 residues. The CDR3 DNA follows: TGTGCCAGTGTGCAGGGGGCTGCGAACACCGGGGAGCTGTTTTTT. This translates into CASVQGAANTGELFF.

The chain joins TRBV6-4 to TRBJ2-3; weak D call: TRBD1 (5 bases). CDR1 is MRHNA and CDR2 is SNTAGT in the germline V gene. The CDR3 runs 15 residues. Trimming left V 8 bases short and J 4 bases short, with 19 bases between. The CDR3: CASSRGQGEADTQYF. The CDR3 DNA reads TGTGCCAGCTCGAGAGGCCAGGGCGAGGCAGATACGCAGTATTTT.

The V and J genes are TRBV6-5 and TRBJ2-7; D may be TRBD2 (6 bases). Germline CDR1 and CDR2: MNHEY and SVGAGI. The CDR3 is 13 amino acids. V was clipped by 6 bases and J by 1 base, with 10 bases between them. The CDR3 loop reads CASSLGGSYEQYF. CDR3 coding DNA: TGTGCCAGCAGCCTCGGGGGTTCCTACGAGCAGTACTTC.

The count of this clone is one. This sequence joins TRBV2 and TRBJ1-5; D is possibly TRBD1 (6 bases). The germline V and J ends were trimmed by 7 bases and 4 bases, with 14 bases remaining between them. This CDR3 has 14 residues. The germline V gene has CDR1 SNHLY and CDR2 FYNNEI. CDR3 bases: TGTGCCAGCAACCTCGGAGGACAGAATCAGCCCCAGCATTTT. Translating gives CASNLGGQNQPQHF. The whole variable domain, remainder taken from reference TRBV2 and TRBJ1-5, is EPEVTQTPSHQVTQMGQEVILRCVPISNHLYFYWYRQILGQKVEFLVSFYNNEISEKSEIFDDQFSVERPDGSNFTLKIRSTKLEDSAMYFCASNLGGQNQPQHFGDGTRLSIL.

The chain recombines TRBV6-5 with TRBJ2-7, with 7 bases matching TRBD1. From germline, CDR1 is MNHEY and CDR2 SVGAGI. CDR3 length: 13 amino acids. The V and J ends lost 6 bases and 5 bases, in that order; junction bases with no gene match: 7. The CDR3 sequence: CASRGQITDEQYF. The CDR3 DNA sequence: TGTGCCAGCAGGGGACAGATTACAGACGAGCAGTACTTC.

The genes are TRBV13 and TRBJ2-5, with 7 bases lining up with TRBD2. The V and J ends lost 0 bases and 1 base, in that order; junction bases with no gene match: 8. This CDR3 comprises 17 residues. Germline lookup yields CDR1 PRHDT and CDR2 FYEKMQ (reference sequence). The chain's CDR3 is CASSLGGRGIRQETQYF. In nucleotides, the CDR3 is TGTGCCAGCAGCTTAGGGGGGCGGGGGATACGCCAAGAGACCCAGTACTTC.

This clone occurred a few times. For the CDR3, the DNA is TGTGCCAGCAGCCGCAGGGTCGATCGCTCACCCCTCCACTTT. It encodes CASSRRVDRSPLHF. The rearrangement uses TRBV14 and TRBJ1-6; possibly TRBD1 for D (5 bases). Deletions cut 4 bases from V and 10 bases from J, with 14 bases between. This CDR3 is built from 14 residues. Germline CDR1 and CDR2: SGHDN and FVKESK.

CDR3 in amino acids: CAWSERVGEKLFF. The CDR3, as DNA: TGTGCCTGGAGTGAGAGGGTAGGGGAAAAACTGTTTTTT. The rearrangement links TRBV30 to TRBJ1-4; no clear D gene. The germline V and J ends were trimmed by 1 base and 8 bases, with 11 bases remaining between them. Germline CDR1 reads GTSNPN; CDR2 reads SVGIG (reference sequence). The CDR3 sequence is 13 residues long.

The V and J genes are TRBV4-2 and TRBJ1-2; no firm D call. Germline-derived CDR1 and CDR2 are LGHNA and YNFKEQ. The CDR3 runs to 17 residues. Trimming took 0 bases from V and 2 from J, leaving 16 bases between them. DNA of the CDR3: TGTGCCAGCAGCCAAGATTTAGGCGCGGGAGGGAACTATGGCTACACCTTC. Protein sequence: CASSQDLGAGGNYGYTF.

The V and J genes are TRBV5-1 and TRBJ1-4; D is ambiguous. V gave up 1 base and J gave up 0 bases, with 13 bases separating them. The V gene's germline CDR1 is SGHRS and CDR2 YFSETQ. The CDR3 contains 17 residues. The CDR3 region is CASSLKPTAATNEKLFF. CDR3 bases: TGCGCCAGCAGCTTGAAACCCACAGCTGCAACTAATGAAAAACTGTTTTTT. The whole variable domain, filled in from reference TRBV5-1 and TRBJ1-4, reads KAGVTQTPRYLIKTRGQQVTLSCSPISGHRSVSWYQQTPGQGLQFLFEYFSETQRNKGNFPGRFSGRQFSNSRSEMNVSTLELGDSALYLCASSLKPTAATNEKLFFGSGTQLSVL.

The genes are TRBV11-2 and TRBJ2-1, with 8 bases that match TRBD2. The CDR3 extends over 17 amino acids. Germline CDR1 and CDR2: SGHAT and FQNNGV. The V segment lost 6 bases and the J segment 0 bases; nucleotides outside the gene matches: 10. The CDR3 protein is CASRFLQAGGSYNEQFF. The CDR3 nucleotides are TGTGCCAGCAGGTTCCTACAGGCGGGGGGCTCCTACAATGAGCAGTTCTTC.

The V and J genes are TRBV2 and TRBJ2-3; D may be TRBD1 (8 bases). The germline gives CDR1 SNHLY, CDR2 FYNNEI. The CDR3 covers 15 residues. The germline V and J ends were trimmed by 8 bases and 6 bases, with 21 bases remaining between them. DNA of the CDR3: TGTGCCAGCGGGGGGGACAGGCCCAGAGCGGATACGCAGTATTTT. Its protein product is CASGGDRPRADTQYF.

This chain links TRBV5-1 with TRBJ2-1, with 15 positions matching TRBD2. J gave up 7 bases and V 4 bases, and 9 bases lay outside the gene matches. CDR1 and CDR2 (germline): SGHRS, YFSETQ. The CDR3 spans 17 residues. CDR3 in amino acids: CASSPGLAGGLNNEQFF. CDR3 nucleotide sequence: TGCGCCAGCAGCCCCGGACTAGCGGGGGGGCTTAATAATGAGCAGTTCTTC.

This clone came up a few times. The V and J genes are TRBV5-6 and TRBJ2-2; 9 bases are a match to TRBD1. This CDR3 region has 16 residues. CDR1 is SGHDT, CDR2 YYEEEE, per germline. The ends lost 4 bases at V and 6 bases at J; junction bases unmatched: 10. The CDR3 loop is CASSLPGTGSPGELFF. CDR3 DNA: TGTGCCAGCAGCCTTCCTGGGACAGGGAGTCCCGGGGAGCTGTTTTTT.

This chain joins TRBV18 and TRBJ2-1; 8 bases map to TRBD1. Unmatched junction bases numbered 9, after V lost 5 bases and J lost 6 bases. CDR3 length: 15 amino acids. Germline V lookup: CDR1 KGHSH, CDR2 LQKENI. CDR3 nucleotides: TGTGCCAGCTCATTAGGACAGGGAAGAGGCAATGAGCAGTTCTTC. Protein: CASSLGQGRGNEQFF. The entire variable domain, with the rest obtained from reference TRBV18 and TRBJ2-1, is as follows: NAGVMQNPRHLVRRRGQEARLRCSPMKGHSHVYWYRQLPEEGLKFMVYLQKENIIDESGMPKERFSAEFPKEGPSILRIQQVVRGDSAAYFCASSLGQGRGNEQFFGPGTRLTVL.

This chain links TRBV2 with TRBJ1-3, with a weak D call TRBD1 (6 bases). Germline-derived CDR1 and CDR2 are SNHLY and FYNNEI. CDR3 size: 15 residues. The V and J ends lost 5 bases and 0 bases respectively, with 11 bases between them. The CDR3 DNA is TGTGCCAGCAGTATGAACAGGGCCTCTGGAAACACCATATATTTT. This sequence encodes CASSMNRASGNTIYF.

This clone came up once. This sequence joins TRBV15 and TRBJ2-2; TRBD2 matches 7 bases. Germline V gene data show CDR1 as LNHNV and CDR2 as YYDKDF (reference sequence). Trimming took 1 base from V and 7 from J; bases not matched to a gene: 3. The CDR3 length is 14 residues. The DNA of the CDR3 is TGTGCCACCAGCAGAGGGGGGGGGTTCGGGGAGCTGTTTTTT. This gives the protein CATSRGGGFGELFF.

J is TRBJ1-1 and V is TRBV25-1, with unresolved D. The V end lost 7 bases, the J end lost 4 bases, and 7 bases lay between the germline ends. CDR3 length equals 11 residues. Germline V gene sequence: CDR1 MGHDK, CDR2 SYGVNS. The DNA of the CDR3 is TGTGCCAGCAACTCTGGCACTGAAGCTTTCTTT. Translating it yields CASNSGTEAFF. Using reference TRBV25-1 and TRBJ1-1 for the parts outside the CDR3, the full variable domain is EADIYQTPRYLVIGTGKKITLECSQTMGHDKMYWYQQDPGMELHLIHYSYGVNSTEKGDLSSESTVSRIRTEHFPLTLESARPSHTSQYLCASNSGTEAFFGQGTRLTVV.

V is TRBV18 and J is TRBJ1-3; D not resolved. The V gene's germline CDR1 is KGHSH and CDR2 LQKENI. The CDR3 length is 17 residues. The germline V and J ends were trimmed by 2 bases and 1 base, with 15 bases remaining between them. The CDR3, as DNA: TGTGCCAGCTCACCAGAGGTACGGGGAAGTTCTGGAAACACCATATATTTT. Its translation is CASSPEVRGSSGNTIYF.

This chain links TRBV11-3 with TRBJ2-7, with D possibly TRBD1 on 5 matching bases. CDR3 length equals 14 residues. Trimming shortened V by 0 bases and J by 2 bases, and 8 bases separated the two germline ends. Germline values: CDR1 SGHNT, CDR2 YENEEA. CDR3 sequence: CASSLEGQTYEQYF. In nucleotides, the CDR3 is TGTGCCAGCAGCTTAGAGGGGCAGACCTACGAGCAGTACTTC.

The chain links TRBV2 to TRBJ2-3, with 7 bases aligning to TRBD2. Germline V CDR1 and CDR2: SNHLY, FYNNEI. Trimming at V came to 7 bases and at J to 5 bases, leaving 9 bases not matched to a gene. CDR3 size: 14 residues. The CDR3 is CASKVGGVVDTQYF. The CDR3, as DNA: TGTGCCAGCAAGGTTGGGGGGGTGGTAGATACGCAGTATTTT.

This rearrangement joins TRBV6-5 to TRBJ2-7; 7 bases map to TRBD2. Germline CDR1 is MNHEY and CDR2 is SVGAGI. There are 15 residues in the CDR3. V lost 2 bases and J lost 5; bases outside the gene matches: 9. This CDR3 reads CASSYGSPGRDEQYF. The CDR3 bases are TGTGCCAGCAGTTACGGTTCCCCAGGGAGGGACGAGCAGTACTTC.